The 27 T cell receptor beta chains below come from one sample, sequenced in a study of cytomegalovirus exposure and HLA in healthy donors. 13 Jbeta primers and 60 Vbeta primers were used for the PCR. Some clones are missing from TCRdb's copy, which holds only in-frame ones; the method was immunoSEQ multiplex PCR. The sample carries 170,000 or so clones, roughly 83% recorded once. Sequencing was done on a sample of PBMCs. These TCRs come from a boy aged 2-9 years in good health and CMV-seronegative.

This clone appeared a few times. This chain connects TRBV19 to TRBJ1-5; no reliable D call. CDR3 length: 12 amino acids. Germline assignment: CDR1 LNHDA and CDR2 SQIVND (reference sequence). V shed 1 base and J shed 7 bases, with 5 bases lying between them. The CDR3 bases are TGTGCCAGTAGTATAGGCGGGCAGCCCCAGCATTTT. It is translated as CASSIGGQPQHF.

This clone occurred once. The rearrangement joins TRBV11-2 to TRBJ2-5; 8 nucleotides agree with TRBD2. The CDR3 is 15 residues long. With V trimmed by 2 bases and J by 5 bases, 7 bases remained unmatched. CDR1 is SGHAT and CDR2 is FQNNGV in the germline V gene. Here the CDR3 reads CASSLSAGGSETQYF. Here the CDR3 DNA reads TGTGCCAGCAGCTTATCGGCGGGAGGTTCTGAGACCCAGTACTTC.

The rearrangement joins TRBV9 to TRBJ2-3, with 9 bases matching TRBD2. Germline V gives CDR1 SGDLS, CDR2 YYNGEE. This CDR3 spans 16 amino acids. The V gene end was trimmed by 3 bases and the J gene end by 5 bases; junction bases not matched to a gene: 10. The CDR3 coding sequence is TGTGCCAGCAGCGAATCCTTAGCGGGAGTCAGAGATACGCAGTATTTT. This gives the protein CASSESLAGVRDTQYF.

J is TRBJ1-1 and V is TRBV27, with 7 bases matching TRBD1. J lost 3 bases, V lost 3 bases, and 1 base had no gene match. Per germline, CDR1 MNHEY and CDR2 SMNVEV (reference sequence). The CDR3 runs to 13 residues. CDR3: CASSFTGDTEAFF. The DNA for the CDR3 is TGTGCCAGCAGTTTCACAGGGGACACTGAAGCTTTCTTT.

The CDR3 loop is CASSQRRSGNQPQHF. As DNA, the CDR3 is TGTGCCAGCAGCCAACGCCGATCGGGCAATCAGCCCCAGCATTTT. The genes are TRBV5-6 and TRBJ1-5; D is ambiguous. The CDR3 covers 15 residues. The germline V and J ends were trimmed by 4 bases and 2 bases, with 13 bases remaining between them. Germline V lookup: CDR1 SGHDT, CDR2 YYEEEE.

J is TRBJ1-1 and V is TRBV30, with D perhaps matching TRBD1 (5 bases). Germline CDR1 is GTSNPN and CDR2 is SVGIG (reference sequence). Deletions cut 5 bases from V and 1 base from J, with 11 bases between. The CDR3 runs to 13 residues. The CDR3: CAWELQGNTEAFF. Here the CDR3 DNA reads TGTGCCTGGGAGCTTCAGGGGAACACTGAAGCTTTCTTT.

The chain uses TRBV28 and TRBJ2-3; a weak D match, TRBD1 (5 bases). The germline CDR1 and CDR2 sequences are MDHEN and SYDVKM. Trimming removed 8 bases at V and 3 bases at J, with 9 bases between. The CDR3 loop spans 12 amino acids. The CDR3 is CASGAWTDTQYF. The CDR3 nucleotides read TGTGCCAGCGGGGCATGGACAGATACGCAGTATTTT.

The CDR3 loop is CASSLLPDTNYGYTF. The CDR3 nucleotides read TGTGCCAGCAGCCTCCTACCCGACACTAACTATGGCTACACCTTC. This sequence joins TRBV6-6 and TRBJ1-2; no clear D gene. Germline CDR1 MNHNY, CDR2 SVGAGI (reference sequence). The ends were cut back, 6 bases at V and 0 bases at J, with 14 bases in the middle. The CDR3 has 15 residues.

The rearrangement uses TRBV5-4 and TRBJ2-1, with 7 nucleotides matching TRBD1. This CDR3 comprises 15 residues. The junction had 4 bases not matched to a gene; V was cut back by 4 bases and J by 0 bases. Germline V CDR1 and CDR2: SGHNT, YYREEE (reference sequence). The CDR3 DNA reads TGTGCCAGCAGCCCACAGGGGATCTCCTACAATGAGCAGTTCTTC. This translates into CASSPQGISYNEQFF.

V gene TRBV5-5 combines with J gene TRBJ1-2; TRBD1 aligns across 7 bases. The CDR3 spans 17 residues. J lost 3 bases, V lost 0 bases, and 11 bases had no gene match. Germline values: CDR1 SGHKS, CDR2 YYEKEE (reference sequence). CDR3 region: CASSLELPRQGYYGYTF. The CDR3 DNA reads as TGTGCCAGCAGCTTGGAACTTCCCCGACAGGGATACTATGGCTACACCTTC.

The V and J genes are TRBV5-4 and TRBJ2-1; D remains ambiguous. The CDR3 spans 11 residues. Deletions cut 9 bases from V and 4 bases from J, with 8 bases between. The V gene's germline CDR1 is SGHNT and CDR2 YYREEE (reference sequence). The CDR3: CAISAYNEQFF. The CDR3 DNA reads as TGTGCCATCTCAGCGTACAATGAGCAGTTCTTC.

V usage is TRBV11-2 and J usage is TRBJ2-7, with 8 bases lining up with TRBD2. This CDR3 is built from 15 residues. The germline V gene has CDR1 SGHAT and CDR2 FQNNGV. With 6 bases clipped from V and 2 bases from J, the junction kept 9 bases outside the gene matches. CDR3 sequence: CASRGLVGRPYEQYF. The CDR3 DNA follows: TGTGCCAGCAGGGGACTAGTTGGCCGTCCCTACGAGCAGTACTTC.

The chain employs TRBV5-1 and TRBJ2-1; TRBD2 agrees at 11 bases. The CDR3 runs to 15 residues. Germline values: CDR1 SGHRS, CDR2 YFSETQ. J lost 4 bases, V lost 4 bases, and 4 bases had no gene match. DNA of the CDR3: TGCGCCAGCAGCCACTCTAGCGGGAGGTACAATGAGCAGTTCTTC. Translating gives CASSHSSGRYNEQFF.

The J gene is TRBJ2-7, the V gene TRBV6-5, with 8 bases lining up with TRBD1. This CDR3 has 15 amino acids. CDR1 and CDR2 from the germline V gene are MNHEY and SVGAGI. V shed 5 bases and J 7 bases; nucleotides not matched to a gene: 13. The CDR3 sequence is CASSTNPGTGVEQYF. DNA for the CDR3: TGTGCCAGCAGTACGAACCCCGGGACAGGCGTTGAGCAGTACTTC.

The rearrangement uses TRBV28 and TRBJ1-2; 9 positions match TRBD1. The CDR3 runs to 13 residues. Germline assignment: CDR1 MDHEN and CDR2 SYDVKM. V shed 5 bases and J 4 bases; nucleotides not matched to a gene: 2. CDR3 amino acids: CASSGTGPYGYTF. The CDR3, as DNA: TGTGCCAGCAGTGGGACAGGGCCCTATGGCTACACCTTC.

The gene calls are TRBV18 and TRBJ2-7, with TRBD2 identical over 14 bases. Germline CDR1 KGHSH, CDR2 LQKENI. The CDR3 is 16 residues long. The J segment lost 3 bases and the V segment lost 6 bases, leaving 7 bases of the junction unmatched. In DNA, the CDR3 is TGTGCCAGCTCGTCCGGGACTAGCGGGAGCCGCTACGAGCAGTACTTC. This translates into CASSSGTSGSRYEQYF.

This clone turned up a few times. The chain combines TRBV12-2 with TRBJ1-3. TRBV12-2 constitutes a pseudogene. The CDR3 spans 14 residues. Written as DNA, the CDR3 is TGTGCAAGTCTTTTCGAGGGTTCTGGAAACACCATATATTTT. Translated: CASLFEGSGNTIYF.

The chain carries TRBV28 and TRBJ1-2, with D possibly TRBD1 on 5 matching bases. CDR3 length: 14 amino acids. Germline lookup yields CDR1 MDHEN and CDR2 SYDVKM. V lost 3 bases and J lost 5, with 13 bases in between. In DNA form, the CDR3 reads TGTGCCAGCAGTTTGTCCGACAGTGTGTATGGCTACACCTTC. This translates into CASSLSDSVYGYTF.

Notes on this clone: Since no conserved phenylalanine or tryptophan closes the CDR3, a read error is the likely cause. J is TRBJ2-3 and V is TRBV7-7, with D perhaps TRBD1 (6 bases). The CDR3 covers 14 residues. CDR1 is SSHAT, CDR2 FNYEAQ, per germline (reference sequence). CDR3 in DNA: TGTGCTAGCAGCCACGGACAGTCCCCAGATACGCAGTATGTT. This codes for CASSHGQSPDTQYV.

The CDR3 sequence: CASSPTFTSGPYEQYF. CDR3 sequence (DNA): TGTGCCAGCAGCCCCACCTTTACTAGCGGGCCCTACGAGCAGTACTTC. This chain uses TRBV5-6 with TRBJ2-7, with 9 positions matching TRBD2. The CDR3 is made up of 16 amino acids. Germline V CDR1 and CDR2: SGHDT, YYEEEE. Trimming took 4 bases from V and 2 from J; bases not matched to a gene: 10.

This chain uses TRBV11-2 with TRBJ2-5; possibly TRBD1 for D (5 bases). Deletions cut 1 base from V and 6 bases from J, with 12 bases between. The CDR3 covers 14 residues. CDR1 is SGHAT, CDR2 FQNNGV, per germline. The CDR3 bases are TGTGCCAGCAGCTTAGGTGGCAGGGCGCAGACCCAGTACTTC. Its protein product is CASSLGGRAQTQYF.

The CDR3 is CASRIGPNEQFF. In nucleotides, the CDR3 is TGTGCCAGTCGCATAGGGCCCAATGAGCAGTTCTTC. The rearrangement links TRBV19 to TRBJ2-1; D call uncertain. Trimming took off 8 bases at V and 6 bases at J, with 11 bases between the two ends. The CDR3 contains 12 residues. Germline V gene lookup returns CDR1 LNHDA and CDR2 SQIVND (reference sequence).

CDR3 DNA sequence: TGTGCCAGCAGCAGACCGGGACAGGGGAACGAGCAGTACTTC. It codes for CASSRPGQGNEQYF. The rearrangement links TRBV25-1 to TRBJ2-7, with 10 bases matching TRBD1. The V gene's germline CDR1 is MGHDK and CDR2 SYGVNS. This CDR3 spans 14 amino acids. J lost 5 bases, V lost 6 bases, and 7 bases had no gene match.

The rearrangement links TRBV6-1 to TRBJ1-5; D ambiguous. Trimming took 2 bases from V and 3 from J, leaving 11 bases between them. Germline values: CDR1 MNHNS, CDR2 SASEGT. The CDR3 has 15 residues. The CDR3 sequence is CASSEMQVPNQPQHF. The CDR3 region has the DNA TGTGCCAGCAGTGAAATGCAGGTTCCCAATCAGCCCCAGCATTTT.

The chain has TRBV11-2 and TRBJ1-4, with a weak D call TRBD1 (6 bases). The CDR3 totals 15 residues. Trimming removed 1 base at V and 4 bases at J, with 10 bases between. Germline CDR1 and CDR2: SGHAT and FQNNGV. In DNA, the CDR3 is TGTGCCAGCAGCTTAGGGGGAGGGGGTAATGAAAAACTGTTTTTT. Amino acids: CASSLGGGGNEKLFF. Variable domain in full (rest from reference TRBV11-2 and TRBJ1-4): EAGVAQSPRYKIIEKRQSVAFWCNPISGHATLYWYQQILGQGPKLLIQFQNNGVVDDSQLPKDRFSAERLKGVDSTLKIQPAKLEDSAVYLCASSLGGGGNEKLFFGSGTQLSVL.

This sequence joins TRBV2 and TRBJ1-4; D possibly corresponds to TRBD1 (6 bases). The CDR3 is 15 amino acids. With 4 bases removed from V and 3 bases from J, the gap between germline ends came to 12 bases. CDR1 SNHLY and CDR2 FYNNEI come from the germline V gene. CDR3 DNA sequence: TGTGCCAGCAGTGGGCCAGGGGCGCCTAATGAAAAACTGTTTTTT. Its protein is CASSGPGAPNEKLFF.

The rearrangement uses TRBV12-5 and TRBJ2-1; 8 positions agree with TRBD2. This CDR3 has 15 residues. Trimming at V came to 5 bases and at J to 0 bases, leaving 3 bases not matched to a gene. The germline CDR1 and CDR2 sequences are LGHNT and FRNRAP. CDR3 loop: CASGPSGRSYNEQFF. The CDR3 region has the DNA TGTGCTAGTGGTCCTAGCGGGCGCTCCTACAATGAGCAGTTCTTC.